These 10 T cell receptor beta chains were all obtained from the same sample, sequenced in a study of STAT3 mutations in large granular lymphocyte leukemia. Study conclusions and caveats: Every T-cell large granular lymphocyte leukemia patient had at least one immunodominant TCR beta clonotype.

Profiled with immunoSEQ multiplex PCR; TCRdb holds only in-frame clones, not every one. The repertoire holds roughly 46,000 clones, with around 80% as singletons. The antigens of these receptors remain unknown. Sequenced sample: PBMCs. These receptors all come from a human donor with T large granular lymphocyte leukemia. Some clones in this sample may be carry-over from other donors' samples.

CDR3 nucleotides: TGTGCCAGCAGCACCCTTAGACAGGGACCCTACGAGCAGTACTTC. Amino acids: CASSTLRQGPYEQYF. The chain employs TRBV7-9 and TRBJ2-7; 7 nucleotides agree with TRBD1. Germline CDR1 is SEHNR and CDR2 is FQNEAQ (reference sequence). V was clipped by 5 bases and J by 2 bases; unmatched bases: 9. The CDR3 spans 15 residues.

The chain employs TRBV5-1 and TRBJ2-7; TRBD1 matches 8 bases. This CDR3 spans 15 amino acids. V trimming: 0 bases; J trimming: 4 bases; junction bases outside the gene matches: 6. Germline loops: CDR1 SGHRS, CDR2 YFSETQ. CDR3 protein: CASSLARDRSYEQYF. The CDR3 bases are TGCGCCAGCAGCTTGGCCCGGGACAGGTCTTACGAGCAGTACTTC.

The chain joins TRBV19 to TRBJ1-4; D uncertain. V lost 7 bases to trimming and J lost 10 bases, with 22 bases between them. CDR3 size: 15 residues. Germline V CDR1 and CDR2: LNHDA, SQIVND (reference sequence). The CDR3 sequence is CASTPDLTELGKLFF. CDR3 coding DNA: TGTGCCAGTACCCCCGATCTCACAGAGCTCGGAAAACTGTTTTTT. Filled out from reference TRBV19 and TRBJ1-4, the complete variable domain reads DGGITQSPKYLFRKEGQNVTLSCEQNLNHDAMYWYRQDPGQGLRLIYYSQIVNDFQKGDIAEGYSVSREKKESFPLTVTSAQKNPTAFYLCASTPDLTELGKLFFGSGTQLSVL.

The genes are TRBV28 and TRBJ1-6, with 10 bases that match TRBD1. Trimming took 6 bases from V and 7 from J; bases not matched to a gene: 9. CDR1 is MDHEN, CDR2 SYDVKM, per germline. The CDR3 extends over 16 amino acids. CDR3 DNA: TGTGCCAGCAGCACAAGGGCGGGACAGGGGAATTCACCCCTCCACTTT. Its protein product is CASSTRAGQGNSPLHF.

DNA of the CDR3: TGTGCCAGCAGCCGTGGGACAGGGGGCTCTGGCACCGGGGAGCTGTTTTTT. It codes for CASSRGTGGSGTGELFF. The genes are TRBV7-6 and TRBJ2-2; the match to TRBD1 covers 12 bases. CDR3 length: 17 amino acids. V lost 5 bases, J lost 4 bases, and 8 bases stayed unmatched. Per germline, CDR1 SGHVS and CDR2 FNYEAQ. The variable domain in full, with the rest retrieved from reference TRBV7-6 and TRBJ2-2, is GAGVSQSPRYKVTKRGQDVALRCDPISGHVSLYWYRQALGQGPEFLTYFNYEAQQDKSGLPNDRFSAERPEGSISTLTIQRTEQRDSAMYRCASSRGTGGSGTGELFFGEGSRLTVL.

The chain is built from TRBV7-9 and TRBJ2-7; 15 positions match TRBD2. Per germline, CDR1 SEHNR and CDR2 FQNEAQ (reference sequence). Unmatched junction bases numbered 4, after V lost 5 bases and J lost 2 bases. The CDR3 has 16 amino acids. CDR3 sequence reads: CASSLGLAGGAYEQYF. DNA for the CDR3: TGTGCCAGCAGCCTGGGACTAGCGGGGGGAGCCTACGAGCAGTACTTC.

The chain uses TRBV18 and TRBJ1-6, with TRBD1 identical over 8 bases. V lost 3 bases and J lost 7; bases outside the gene matches: 5. Germline V gene lookup returns CDR1 KGHSH and CDR2 LQKENI. The CDR3 consists of 15 residues. This chain's CDR3 is CASSPSQGANSPLHF. CDR3 coding DNA: TGTGCCAGCTCACCGAGTCAGGGGGCAAATTCACCCCTCCACTTT.

The V and J genes are TRBV19 and TRBJ1-5; no clear D. CDR3 size: 14 residues. V lost 9 bases, J lost 5 bases, and 17 bases lay in between. Germline CDR1 is LNHDA and CDR2 is SQIVND (reference sequence). The CDR3 nucleotides read TGTGCCAGCCGCGGAGTGGCAGGAGATCAGCCCCAGCATTTT. This gives the protein CASRGVAGDQPQHF.

This chain links TRBV5-1 with TRBJ1-1; D remains unclear. The V end was cut by 0 bases, the J end by 3 bases, with 12 bases between. This CDR3 spans 15 amino acids. Germline values: CDR1 SGHRS, CDR2 YFSETQ. The CDR3: CASSLGGIAYTEAFF. The DNA of the CDR3 is TGCGCCAGCAGCTTGGGAGGGATCGCGTACACTGAAGCTTTCTTT.

The chain links TRBV29-1 to TRBJ2-6; no clear D. V dropped 5 bases and J dropped 0 bases, with 8 bases sitting between them. Per the germline V gene, CDR1 is SQVTM and CDR2 is ANQGSEA. This CDR3 has 14 amino acids. CDR3 nucleotides: TGCAGCGTTTCAAGAGACTCTGGGGCCAACGTCCTGACTTTC. It translates to CSVSRDSGANVLTF.